The 8 T cell receptor beta chains below were found in one sample sequenced in a study of blood T cell repertoires in COVID-19. Assay: immunoSEQ multiplex PCR; the TCRdb copy retains only in-frame clones and omits some. The sample includes about 310,000 clones, 90% of them seen just once. Sequencing was carried out using peripheral blood. The origin of the receptors is a woman aged 30 to 39 with COVID-19, enrolled during active disease.

This clone was recorded a few times. V and J are TRBV2 and TRBJ1-5, with 8 positions matching TRBD1. The V gene's germline CDR1 is SNHLY and CDR2 FYNNEI. CDR3 length: 15 residues. The ends lost 6 bases at V and 0 bases at J; junction bases unmatched: 4. The DNA of the CDR3 is TGTGCCAGCAGGCTACAGGGGGATAGCAATCAGCCCCAGCATTTT. It codes for CASRLQGDSNQPQHF. Full variable domain (missing parts from reference TRBV2 and TRBJ1-5): EPEVTQTPSHQVTQMGQEVILRCVPISNHLYFYWYRQILGQKVEFLVSFYNNEISEKSEIFDDQFSVERPDGSNFTLKIRSTKLEDSAMYFCASRLQGDSNQPQHFGDGTRLSIL.

Turning to this clone: Other nucleotide sequences from this sample produce the same CDR3. The chain carries TRBV3-1 (or the pseudogene TRBV3-2) and TRBJ2-7; D call uncertain. Between the trimmed V and J ends, which lost 0 bases and 3 bases, there was a span of 12 bases. Germline-derived CDR1 and CDR2 are LGHDT and YNNKEL (reference sequence). CDR3 length: 15 residues. The CDR3, as DNA: TGTGCCAGCAGCCAAGATCGTGGTAGTTTCTACGAGCAGTACTTC. Its translation: CASSQDRGSFYEQYF.

The chain recombines TRBV6-6 with TRBJ2-2; D is undetermined. Trimming shortened V by 5 bases and J by 3 bases, and 7 bases separated the two germline ends. The CDR3 length is 13 residues. CDR1 and CDR2 from the germline V gene are MNHNY and SVGAGI (reference sequence). In DNA, the CDR3 is TGTGCCAGCAGTGGCGCGGACACCGGGGAGCTGTTTTTT. Its protein product is CASSGADTGELFF.

This chain joins TRBV28 and TRBJ2-5, with 8 bases lining up with TRBD1. CDR3 size: 15 residues. After removal of 8 bases from V and 5 bases from J, the junction contained 13 bases not matched to a gene. The germline V gene encodes CDR1 MDHEN and CDR2 SYDVKM. CDR3 in amino acids: CASLSPQGARETQYF. CDR3 DNA: TGTGCCAGCTTAAGTCCCCAGGGGGCGCGGGAGACCCAGTACTTC.

V gene TRBV28 combines with J gene TRBJ1-5, with 9 positions matching TRBD1. The CDR3 has 15 residues. The V segment lost 10 bases and the J segment 7 bases; nucleotides outside the gene matches: 14. Germline-derived CDR1 and CDR2 are MDHEN and SYDVKM. The CDR3 bases are TGTGCCACCGACTCAATACAGGGGGCAGGCCAGCCCCAGCATTTT. This sequence encodes CATDSIQGAGQPQHF.

CDR3 protein: CASRRGLGPYTGELFF. The CDR3 bases are TGTGCCAGTAGACGAGGCCTGGGGCCCTACACCGGGGAGCTGTTTTTT. V and J are TRBV19 and TRBJ2-2; a possible D gene is TRBD1 (5 bases). V was pared by 6 bases and J by 3 bases, with 17 bases between. The V gene's germline CDR1 is LNHDA and CDR2 SQIVND (reference sequence). The CDR3 sequence is 16 residues long.

The V and J genes are TRBV18 and TRBJ2-3, with D unclear. CDR1 KGHSH and CDR2 LQKENI come from the germline V gene. V was pared by 2 bases and J by 6 bases, with 12 bases between. The CDR3 totals 14 residues. CDR3 amino acids: CASSPVLDGDTQYF. The CDR3 DNA reads as TGTGCCAGCTCACCAGTCCTAGATGGCGATACGCAGTATTTT.

This clone has only one observation. The chain has TRBV19 and TRBJ1-5, with a possible D match to TRBD1 (5 bases). V dropped 5 bases and J dropped 6 bases, with 11 bases sitting between them. The CDR3 runs to 13 residues. Germline V lookup: CDR1 LNHDA, CDR2 SQIVND (reference sequence). CDR3 protein: CASSHGGGQPQHF. CDR3 nucleotides: TGTGCCAGTAGTCACGGGGGGGGTCAGCCCCAGCATTTT.